The 25 T cell receptor beta chains below all came from one sample that was sequenced in a study of T cells in narcolepsy. Profiling relied on immunoSEQ multiplex PCR, and the TCRdb table lists in-frame clones only, not all of them. The sample records about 41,000 clones, approximately 88% being singletons. Sample: CD45RA- memory CD4+ T cells from PBMCs. Receptor source: a human donor with narcolepsy.

This clone was observed once. DNA for the CDR3: TGTGCCAGCAAACCGACAGGGGATCAGCCCCAGCATTTT. Translating it yields CASKPTGDQPQHF. V and J are TRBV2 and TRBJ1-5; 8 nucleotides match TRBD1. The ends lost 7 bases at V and 5 bases at J; junction bases unmatched: 4. Germline CDR1 and CDR2: SNHLY and FYNNEI. This CDR3 has 13 amino acids.

This chain joins TRBV19 and TRBJ1-2, with no clear D. The CDR3 is 12 amino acids. Trimming cost V 5 bases and J 4 bases, with 8 bases left between them. Germline CDR1 is LNHDA and CDR2 is SQIVND (reference sequence). CDR3 loop: CASSLKSYGYTF. In DNA form, the CDR3 reads TGTGCCAGTAGTCTGAAGTCCTATGGCTACACCTTC.

The gene calls are TRBV4-3 and TRBJ2-2, with D perhaps matching TRBD1 (6 bases). Per the germline V gene, CDR1 is LGHNA and CDR2 is YSLEER. Trimming removed 0 bases at V and 5 bases at J, with 16 bases between. The CDR3 spans 17 residues. As DNA, the CDR3 is TGCGCCAGCAGCCAAGATATACAGGGCGCTTGGACCGGGGAGCTGTTTTTT. This gives the protein CASSQDIQGAWTGELFF.

In DNA, the CDR3 is TGTGCCAGCAAGGGGGTAGTTCCGAACACCGGGGAGCTGTTTTTT. It yields the protein CASKGVVPNTGELFF. The chain recombines TRBV7-6 with TRBJ2-2; D is perhaps TRBD1 (6 bases). CDR1 is SGHVS and CDR2 is FNYEAQ in the germline V gene. V was trimmed by 7 bases and J by 0 bases, leaving 12 bases between them. The CDR3 has 15 residues.

The gene calls are TRBV15 and TRBJ2-2, with D hard to call. Germline V gene lookup returns CDR1 LNHNV and CDR2 YYDKDF (reference sequence). Trimming removed 10 bases from V and 5 bases from J, with 11 bases in between. The CDR3 runs to 12 residues. The CDR3 here is CAIAKGTGELFF. For the CDR3, the DNA is TGTGCCATCGCGAAGGGAACCGGGGAGCTGTTTTTT.

This chain connects TRBV7-3 to TRBJ2-7, with D perhaps assigned TRBD1 or TRBD2 (5 bases each). Germline loops: CDR1 SGHTA, CDR2 FQGTGA. Trimming stripped 7 bases from V and 2 bases from J, with 12 bases between. The CDR3 covers 13 residues. DNA of the CDR3: TGTGCCAGCAACTCGGGGCCTGCCTACGAGCAGTACTTC. This translates into CASNSGPAYEQYF.

This chain connects TRBV18 to TRBJ2-3; a possible D gene is TRBD2 (6 bases). With 7 bases removed from V and 5 bases from J, the gap between germline ends came to 16 bases. The CDR3 loop spans 14 amino acids. Germline V gene lookup returns CDR1 KGHSH and CDR2 LQKENI. In nucleotides, the CDR3 is TGTGCCAGCTTGGCGGGGCTCAATCAAGATACGCAGTATTTT. This sequence encodes CASLAGLNQDTQYF.

This clone has a single count. V is TRBV11-3 and J is TRBJ2-7, with D tentatively TRBD1 (6 bases). Trimming stripped 1 base from V and 1 base from J, with 8 bases between. Germline V lookup: CDR1 SGHNT, CDR2 YENEEA. The CDR3 consists of 14 residues. Here the CDR3 DNA reads TGTGCCAGCAGCTTAGTGGGGGCGTCCTACGAGCAGTACTTC. Amino acids: CASSLVGASYEQYF.

In this sample, this clone turned up once. The chain uses TRBV29-1 and TRBJ1-2; D ambiguous. Germline V gene lookup returns CDR1 SQVTM and CDR2 ANQGSEA. The CDR3 runs 13 residues. Trimming took off 1 base at V and 0 bases at J, with 6 bases between the two ends. DNA for the CDR3: TGCAGCGTTGAAGTGAGAGCTAACTATGGCTACACCTTC. It yields the protein CSVEVRANYGYTF.

J is TRBJ2-5 and V is TRBV19; D gene uncertain. With the DNA end fitting TRBJ2-7 better, the J assignment may be wrong. The CDR3 length is 16 residues. Germline CDR1 LNHDA, CDR2 SQIVND (reference sequence). DNA of the CDR3: TGTGCCAGTAGTATCTCCGGTGCTCGAGAAGGGTACGAGCAGTACTTC. As protein: CASSISGAREGYEQYF.

The chain couples TRBV11-2 to TRBJ2-5, with 14 nucleotides matching TRBD2. Losses at the gene ends were 3 bases for V and 5 bases for J; bases not matched to a gene: 14. The CDR3 totals 19 residues. CDR1 is SGHAT, CDR2 FQNNGV, per germline. The CDR3 region has the DNA TGTGCCAGCAGCTTCCAAAAGGTATCGACTAGCGGGAGGGCCGAGACCCAGTACTTC. Amino acids: CASSFQKVSTSGRAETQYF.

The rearrangement links TRBV4-1 to TRBJ1-5; the D is unclear. Germline CDR1 reads MGHRA; CDR2 reads YSYEKL. The CDR3 is 13 residues long. V lost 0 bases to trimming and J lost 13 bases, with 13 bases between them. The CDR3 region is CASSQDDRTAQHF. CDR3 coding DNA: TGCGCCAGCAGCCAAGATGATAGAACAGCGCAGCATTTT.

This clone has just a few counts. The chain is built from TRBV19 and TRBJ2-2; D gene uncertain. The V gene's germline CDR1 is LNHDA and CDR2 SQIVND (reference sequence). The CDR3 covers 16 residues. The V gene lost 1 base and the J gene lost 0 bases, with 9 bases spanning the gap. CDR3 sequence (DNA): TGTGCCAGTAGTATAGCAGTTCAGTCGAACACCGGGGAGCTGTTTTTT. Its translation is CASSIAVQSNTGELFF.

This clone was counted once. This chain links TRBV21-1 with TRBJ2-1; the table gives TRBD2 as D, unverified against the DNA. TRBV21-1 is given as a pseudogene. The CDR3 contains 17 residues. CDR3: CASNTPGLPTSYNEQFF. The CDR3 nucleotides read TGTGCCAGCAATACTCCGGGACTACCCACTTCCTACAATGAGCAGTTCTTC.

The rearrangement links TRBV11-2 to TRBJ2-5, with TRBD1 matching 8 bases. The DNA end lines up better with TRBJ2-7; the J call may be wrong. Germline assignment: CDR1 SGHAT and CDR2 FQNNGV. The CDR3 is made up of 15 amino acids. CDR3 nucleotides: TGTGCCAGCAGCTCCTACCGGGACAGGAGCTACGAGCAGTACTTC. This codes for CASSSYRDRSYEQYF.

A few counts support this clone. The rearrangement joins TRBV7-9 to TRBJ2-1; D ambiguous. V lost 4 bases, J lost 9 bases, and 7 bases lay in between. The CDR3 is made up of 11 amino acids. Germline values: CDR1 SEHNR, CDR2 FQNEAQ (reference sequence). The CDR3 coding sequence is TGTGCCAGCAGCTCCCGTGGTGAGCAGTTCTTC. Translated: CASSSRGEQFF.

This chain connects TRBV4-3 to TRBJ2-7; a weak D match, TRBD2 (5 bases). Deletions cut 1 base from V and 3 bases from J, with 16 bases between. The germline V gene has CDR1 LGHNA and CDR2 YSLEER. The CDR3 extends over 16 amino acids. CDR3 protein: CASSQGRPSRGYEQYF. CDR3 DNA sequence: TGCGCCAGCAGCCAAGGGAGGCCCTCCCGGGGCTACGAGCAGTACTTC.

The V and J genes are TRBV5-6 and TRBJ1-4; 7 bases agree with TRBD1. Trimming took 3 bases from V and 7 from J; bases not matched to a gene: 9. Per the germline V gene, CDR1 is SGHDT and CDR2 is YYEEEE. The CDR3 runs 15 residues. Written as DNA, the CDR3 is TGTGCCAGCAGCTCCGGACAGGCCAGAGGTGAAAAACTGTTTTTT. As protein: CASSSGQARGEKLFF.

This CDR3 reads CASSSGTEKNIQYF. The CDR3 region has the DNA TGTGCCAGTAGTTCCGGGACAGAAAAAAACATTCAGTACTTC. V gene TRBV19 combines with J gene TRBJ2-4; TRBD1 aligns across 7 bases. CDR1 and CDR2 from the germline V gene are LNHDA and SQIVND (reference sequence). The CDR3 totals 14 residues. V trimming: 5 bases; J trimming: 4 bases; junction bases outside the gene matches: 5.

The chain employs TRBV2 and TRBJ1-5; a possible D gene is TRBD1 (5 bases). In germline, CDR1 is SNHLY, CDR2 FYNNEI. CDR3 length equals 16 residues. The V end was cut by 5 bases, the J end by 2 bases, with 16 bases between. DNA of the CDR3: TGTGCCAGCAGTCCTCTGAGGGGTAGGGGCAATCAGCCCCAGCATTTT. Translated: CASSPLRGRGNQPQHF.

The V gene is TRBV5-1, the J gene TRBJ2-3; 10 nucleotides line up with TRBD2. The ends lost 0 bases at V and 5 bases at J; junction bases unmatched: 3. The length of the CDR3 is 15 residues. Per germline, CDR1 SGHRS and CDR2 YFSETQ. The CDR3 DNA reads TGCGCCAGCAGCTTGGAGCGGGGGGGCCTAGATACGCAGTATTTT. Protein product: CASSLERGGLDTQYF. The whole variable domain, filled in from reference TRBV5-1 and TRBJ2-3, reads KAGVTQTPRYLIKTRGQQVTLSCSPISGHRSVSWYQQTPGQGLQFLFEYFSETQRNKGNFPGRFSGRQFSNSRSEMNVSTLELGDSALYLCASSLERGGLDTQYFGPGTRLTVL.

The genes are TRBV19 and TRBJ2-7, with D perhaps TRBD1 (7 bases). The V gene's germline CDR1 is LNHDA and CDR2 SQIVND (reference sequence). The CDR3 has 15 residues. V was pared by 6 bases and J by 2 bases, with 17 bases between. This CDR3 reads CASSEIQGTPYEQYF. For the CDR3, the DNA is TGTGCCAGTAGCGAAATACAGGGGACTCCCTACGAGCAGTACTTC.

The chain couples TRBV11-1 to TRBJ2-3, with 15 positions matching TRBD2. There are 19 residues in the CDR3. Germline loops: CDR1 SGHAT, CDR2 FQDESV (reference sequence). V was pared by 1 base and J by 4 bases, with 9 bases of the junction left unmatched. The CDR3 DNA sequence: TGTGCCAGCAGCTTAGACGGGACTAGCGGGGGGCCCAGCGCAGATACGCAGTATTTT. Its translation: CASSLDGTSGGPSADTQYF.

V and J are TRBV6-5 and TRBJ1-2; the D gene is possibly TRBD1 (6 bases). Germline loops: CDR1 MNHEY, CDR2 SVGAGI. The CDR3 totals 15 residues. Trimming pared 4 bases from V and 5 bases from J, leaving 17 bases between. In DNA, the CDR3 is TGTGCCAGCAGTTCCATAGAGACAGGCTTATATGGCTACACCTTC. Translation: CASSSIETGLYGYTF.

Comments on this clone: Its ends do not fully match the called genes, so a read error is possible. The chain has TRBV7-8 and TRBJ1-1, with no clear D. The V gene's germline CDR1 is SGHVS and CDR2 FQNEAQ. This CDR3 comprises 13 residues. In nucleotides, the CDR3 is TGTGCCAACAGCCTAGGGCTCCTAACCCAAGCTTTCTTT. This encodes CANSLGLLTQAFF.